The T cell receptor (beta chain) described here comes from a study of CD8 T cells in Susac syndrome. The study sequenced TCR beta in blood CD8+ and CD4+ T cells. Control patients had untreated stable or active relapsing-remitting multiple sclerosis by revised McDonald criteria. While CD8+ and CD4+ T cells were isolated negatively, TEMRA cells were enriched by FACS. Germline V lookup: CDR1 SGHDN, CDR2 FVKESK. The V end was cut by 1 base, the J end by 3 bases, with 19 bases between. This CDR3 has 18 residues. RNA was extracted with the RNeasy kit, and a quantity of roughly 0.45 to 1 ug was reverse transcribed using random hexamers. With immunoSEQ multiplex PCR, TCR beta CDR3 was amplified across 54 Vbeta and 13 Jbeta. TCRdb reanalysed the immunoSEQ multiplex PCR reads using MiXCR and keeps one entry per CDR3 protein. The sample has some 300,000 distinct CDR3 sequences, 80% to 90% seen once; the top ten hold 0.095% to 0.14%.

This clonotype was sampled from a human donor with multiple sclerosis. Sequenced: CD8+ T cells from PBMCs. This rearrangement joins TRBV14 to TRBJ2-4, with D tentatively TRBD2 (6 bases). The CDR3 reads CASSQASPGRRDKNIQYF. The CDR3, as DNA: TGTGCCAGCAGCCAAGCTTCTCCGGGGAGGAGGGACAAAAACATTCAGTACTTC.